Here is one TCR beta chain with its context. The sample originates from a study of OX40 agonist ivuxolimab in advanced cancers. As for the study in general: Patients were dosed with the agonistic anti-OX40 (CD134) antibody ivuxolimab. Earlier treatment with anti-PD-1, anti-PD-L1 or anti-CTLA-4 was permitted, and roughly 42% had received some.

TCRdb's copy holds only in-frame clones and misses some; the assay was immunoSEQ multiplex PCR. The sample shows 60,000 or so clones, roughly 81% of them seen only once. This CDR3 comprises 16 residues. Trimming left V 5 bases short and J 4 bases short, with 18 bases between. Per germline, CDR1 SGHVS and CDR2 FQNEAQ. The clonotype originates from an adult with an advanced solid tumor such as melanoma, head and neck, liver or kidney cancer. This chain links TRBV7-8 with TRBJ2-1; the D gene is possibly TRBD2 (6 bases). The sequenced sample was CD4+ or CD8+ T cells sorted from blood, obtained in a trial of the OX40 agonist ivuxolimab. As DNA, the CDR3 is TGTGCCAGCAGCCCCGACTTGTCCGGGGGTTACAATGAGCAGTTCTTC. Encoded protein: CASSPDLSGGYNEQFF. The full variable domain, its missing parts supplied by reference TRBV7-8 and TRBJ2-1, is GAGVSQSPRYKVAKRGQDVALRCDPISGHVSLFWYQQALGQGPEFLTYFQNEAQLDKSGLPSDRFFAERPEGSVSTLKIQRTQQEDSAVYLCASSPDLSGGYNEQFFGPGTRLTVL.